What follows is one T cell receptor (beta chain) and its context. Antigen: not known. 60 Vbeta and 13 Jbeta primers were used in PCR. Profiled with immunoSEQ multiplex PCR; TCRdb holds only in-frame clones, not every one. The data show roughly 160,000 clones, with approximately 84% seen just once and less than 0.4% held by the top ten. Germline CDR1 reads SGHVS; CDR2 reads FNYEAQ. With 1 base removed from V and 6 bases from J, the gap between germline ends came to 16 bases. The CDR3 sequence is 16 residues long. The data originate from a study of cytomegalovirus exposure and HLA in healthy donors. Study-level points and caveats: Previous analysis showed most TCR beta V segments were productive about 87% or about 30% of the time. In a later analysis, TCR association rates varied by HLA locus: DRB1 most, HLA-C fewest.

This TCR was sampled from a boy between 2 and 10 years old in good health and CMV-seronegative. The material sequenced was PBMCs. The J gene is TRBJ2-1, the V gene TRBV7-6; TRBD2 might be the D (6 bases). The CDR3 is CASSLGGEYRANEQFF. The CDR3 DNA follows: TGTGCCAGCAGCTTAGGGGGGGAGTATAGAGCCAATGAGCAGTTCTTC.